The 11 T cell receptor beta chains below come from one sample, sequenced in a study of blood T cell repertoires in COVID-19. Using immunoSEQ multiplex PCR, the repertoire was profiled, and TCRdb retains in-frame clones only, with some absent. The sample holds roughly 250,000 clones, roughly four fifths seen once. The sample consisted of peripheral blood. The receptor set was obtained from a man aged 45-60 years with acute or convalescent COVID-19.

CDR3 DNA sequence: TGCGCCAGCAGCCAAACTAGCGGGGCCCAAGAGACCCAGTACTTC. It codes for CASSQTSGAQETQYF. The chain employs TRBV4-1 and TRBJ2-5; 10 nucleotides match TRBD2. This CDR3 comprises 15 residues. CDR1 and CDR2 from the germline V gene are MGHRA and YSYEKL. V trimming: 2 bases; J trimming: 1 base; junction bases outside the gene matches: 1.

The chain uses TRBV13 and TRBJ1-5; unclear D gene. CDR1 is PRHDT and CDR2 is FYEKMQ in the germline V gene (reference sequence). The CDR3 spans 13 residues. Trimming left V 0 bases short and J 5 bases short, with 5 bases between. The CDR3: CASSLGVDQPQHF. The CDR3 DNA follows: TGTGCCAGCAGCTTAGGGGTAGATCAGCCCCAGCATTTT. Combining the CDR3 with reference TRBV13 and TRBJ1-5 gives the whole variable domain AAGVIQSPRHLIKEKRETATLKCYPIPRHDTVYWYQQGPGQDPQFLISFYEKMQSDKGSIPDRFSAQQFSDYHSELNMSSLELGDSALYFCASSLGVDQPQHFGDGTRLSIL.

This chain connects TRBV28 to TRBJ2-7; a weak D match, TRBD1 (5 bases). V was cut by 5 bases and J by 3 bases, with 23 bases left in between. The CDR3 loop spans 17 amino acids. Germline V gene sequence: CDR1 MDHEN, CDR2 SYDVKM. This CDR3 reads CASSTQGTGYYIYEQYF. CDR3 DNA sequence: TGTGCCAGCAGTACTCAGGGAACCGGGTACTACATCTACGAGCAGTACTTC.

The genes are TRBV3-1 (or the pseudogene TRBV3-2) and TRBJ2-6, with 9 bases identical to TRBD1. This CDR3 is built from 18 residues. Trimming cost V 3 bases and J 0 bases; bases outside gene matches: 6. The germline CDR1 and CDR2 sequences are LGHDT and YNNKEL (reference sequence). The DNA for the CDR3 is TGTGCCAGCAGCCATCTCGGGACAGGGTTCTCTGGGGCCAACGTCCTGACTTTC. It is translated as CASSHLGTGFSGANVLTF.

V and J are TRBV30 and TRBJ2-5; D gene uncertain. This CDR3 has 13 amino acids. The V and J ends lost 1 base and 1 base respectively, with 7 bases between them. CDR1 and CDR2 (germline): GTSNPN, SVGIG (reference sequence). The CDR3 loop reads CAWSGGPQETQYF. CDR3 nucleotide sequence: TGTGCCTGGAGTGGTGGGCCCCAAGAGACCCAGTACTTC.

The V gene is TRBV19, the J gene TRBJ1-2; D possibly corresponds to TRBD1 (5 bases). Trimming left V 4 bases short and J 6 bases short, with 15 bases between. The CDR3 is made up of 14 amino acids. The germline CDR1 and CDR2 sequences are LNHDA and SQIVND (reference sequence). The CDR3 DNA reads TGTGCCAGTAGTACGGGGGGGAGCCCTCATGGCTACACCTTC. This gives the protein CASSTGGSPHGYTF. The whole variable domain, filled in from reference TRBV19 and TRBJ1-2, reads DGGITQSPKYLFRKEGQNVTLSCEQNLNHDAMYWYRQDPGQGLRLIYYSQIVNDFQKGDIAEGYSVSREKKESFPLTVTSAQKNPTAFYLCASSTGGSPHGYTFGSGTRLTVV.

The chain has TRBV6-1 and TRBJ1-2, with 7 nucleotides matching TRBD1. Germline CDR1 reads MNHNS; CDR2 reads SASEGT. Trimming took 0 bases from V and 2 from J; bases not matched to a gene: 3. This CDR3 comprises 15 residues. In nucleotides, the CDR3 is TGTGCCAGCAGTGAAGCGGGACAGAAGAACTATGGCTACACCTTC. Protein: CASSEAGQKNYGYTF.

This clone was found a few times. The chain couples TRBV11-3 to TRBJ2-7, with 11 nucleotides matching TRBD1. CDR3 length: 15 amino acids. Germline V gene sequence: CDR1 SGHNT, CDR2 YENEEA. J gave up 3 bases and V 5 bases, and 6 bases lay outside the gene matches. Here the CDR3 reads CASSPWGTGGYEQYF. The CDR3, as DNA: TGTGCCAGCAGCCCATGGGGGACAGGGGGCTACGAGCAGTACTTC.

The CDR3 is CASSVRDRGYEQYF. In nucleotides, the CDR3 is TGTGCCAGCAGTGTCCGGGACAGGGGTTACGAGCAGTACTTC. This rearrangement joins TRBV25-1 to TRBJ2-7; 10 bases are shared with TRBD1. Trimming cost V 4 bases and J 4 bases; bases outside gene matches: 4. CDR3 length: 14 amino acids. Germline values: CDR1 MGHDK, CDR2 SYGVNS.

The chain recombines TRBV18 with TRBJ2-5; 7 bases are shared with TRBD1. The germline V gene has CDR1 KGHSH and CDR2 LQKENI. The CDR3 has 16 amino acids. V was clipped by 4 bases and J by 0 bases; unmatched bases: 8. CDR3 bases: TGTGCCAGCTCACGGCGACCGGGACAGTACCAAGAGACCCAGTACTTC. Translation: CASSRRPGQYQETQYF.

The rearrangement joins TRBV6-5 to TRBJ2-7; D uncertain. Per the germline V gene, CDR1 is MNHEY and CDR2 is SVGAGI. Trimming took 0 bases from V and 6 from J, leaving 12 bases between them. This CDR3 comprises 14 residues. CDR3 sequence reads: CASSYSRQVGEQYF. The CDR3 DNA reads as TGTGCCAGCAGTTACTCTAGGCAGGTCGGCGAGCAGTACTTC.